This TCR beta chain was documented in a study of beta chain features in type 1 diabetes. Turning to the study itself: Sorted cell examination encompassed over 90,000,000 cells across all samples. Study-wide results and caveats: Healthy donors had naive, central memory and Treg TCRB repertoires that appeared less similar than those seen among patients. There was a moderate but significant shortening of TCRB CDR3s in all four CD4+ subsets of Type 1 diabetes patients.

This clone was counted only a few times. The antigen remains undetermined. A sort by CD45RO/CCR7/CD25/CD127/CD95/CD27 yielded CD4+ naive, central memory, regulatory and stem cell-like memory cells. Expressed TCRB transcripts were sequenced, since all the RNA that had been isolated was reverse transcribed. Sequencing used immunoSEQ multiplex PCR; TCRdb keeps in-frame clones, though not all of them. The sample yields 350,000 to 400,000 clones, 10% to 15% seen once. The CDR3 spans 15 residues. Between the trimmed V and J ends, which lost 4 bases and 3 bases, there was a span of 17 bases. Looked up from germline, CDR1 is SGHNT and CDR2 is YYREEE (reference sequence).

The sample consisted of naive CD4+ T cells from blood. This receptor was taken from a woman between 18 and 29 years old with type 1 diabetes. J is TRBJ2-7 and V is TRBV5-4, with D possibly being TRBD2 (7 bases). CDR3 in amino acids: CASSPIAGANYEQYF. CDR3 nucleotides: TGTGCCAGCAGCCCGATCGCGGGGGCGAACTACGAGCAGTACTTC.